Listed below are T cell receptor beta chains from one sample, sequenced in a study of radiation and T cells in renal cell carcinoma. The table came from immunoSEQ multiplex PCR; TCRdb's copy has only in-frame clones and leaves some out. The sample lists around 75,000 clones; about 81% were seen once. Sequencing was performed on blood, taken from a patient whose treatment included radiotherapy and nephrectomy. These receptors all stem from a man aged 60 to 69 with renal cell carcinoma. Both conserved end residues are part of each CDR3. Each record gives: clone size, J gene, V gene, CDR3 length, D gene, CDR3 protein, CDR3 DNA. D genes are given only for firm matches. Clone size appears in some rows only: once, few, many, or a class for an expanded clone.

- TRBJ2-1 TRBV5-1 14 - CASSLEPRRNEQFF TGCGCCAGCAGCTTGGAGCCCCGACGCAATGAGCAGTTCTTC
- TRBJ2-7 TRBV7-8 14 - CASSSDHDTYEQYF TGTGCCAGCAGCTCCGACCACGACACCTACGAGCAGTACTTC
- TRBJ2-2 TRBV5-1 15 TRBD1 CASSYGQGETGELFF TGCGCCAGCAGCTACGGACAGGGCGAGACCGGGGAGCTGTTTTTT
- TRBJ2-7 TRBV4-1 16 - CASSQDPGVRTYEQYF TGCGCCAGCAGCCAAGATCCTGGGGTACGAACCTACGAGCAGTACTTC
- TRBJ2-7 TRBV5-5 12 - CASSSPSYEQYF TGTGCCAGCAGCTCCCCTTCCTACGAGCAGTACTTC
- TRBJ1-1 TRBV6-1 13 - CASSGSMNTEAFF TGTGCCAGCAGTGGATCCATGAACACTGAAGCTTTCTTT
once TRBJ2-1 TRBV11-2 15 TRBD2 CASSRRGAGGPEQFF TGTGCCAGCAGCAGACGTGGGGCGGGAGGCCCTGAGCAGTTCTTC
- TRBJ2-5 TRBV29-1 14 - CSVERGGARETQYF TGCAGCGTTGAAAGGGGCGGGGCGCGGGAGACCCAGTACTTC
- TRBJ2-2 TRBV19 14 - CASQGVANTGELFF TGTGCCAGTCAAGGGGTCGCGAACACCGGGGAGCTGTTTTTT
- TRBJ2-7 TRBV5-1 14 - CASTYVGSADEQYF TGCGCCAGCACTTACGTGGGTTCAGCCGACGAGCAGTACTTC